The rows below give T cell receptor beta chains drawn from one sample of a study of breast tumors, draining lymph nodes, adjacent tissues. TCRdb analysed the multiplex PCR reads with MiXCR anew, one entry per CDR3 protein. The table shows 200,000 to 300,000 distinct CDR3 sequences, with around 31% occurring only once. The sequenced sample consisted of axillary lymph node tissue. The receptors stem from a female donor with breast cancer. Some clones in this sample may be carry-over from other donors' samples. CDR3s include the opening cysteine and the closing phenylalanine or tryptophan. The order of the fields is V gene, J gene, D gene, clone size, CDR3 DNA, CDR3 protein. D genes are given only for firm matches. Only some rows state a clone size, as once, few, many or a class for expanded clones.

TRBV12-3/TRBV12-4	TRBJ1-2	.	.	TGTGCCAGCAGTTTAGCGGGAGGCTATGGCTACACCTTC	CASSLAGGYGYTF
TRBV10-2	TRBJ2-7	TRBD1	many	TGCGCCAGCAGTGAGTTGACAGGGCGGAACGAGCAGTACTTC	CASSELTGRNEQYF
TRBV6-5	TRBJ2-3	TRBD2	many	TGTGCCAGCAGTTATTCTTCCGGGAGGGAGGGGGATACGCAGTATTTT	CASSYSSGREGDTQYF
TRBV20-1	TRBJ2-5	TRBD2	.	TGCAGTGCTTGGGATGTACGGAGCGGGGAGCAAGAGACCCAGTACTTC	CSAWDVRSGEQETQYF
TRBV2	TRBJ2-1	.	many	TGTGCCAGCAATACGAGGAGCGAGCAGTTCTTC	CASNTRSEQFF
TRBV6-6	TRBJ2-7	.	few	TGTGCCAGCAGTCACTACTATTCCCACGAGCAGTACTTC	CASSHYYSHEQYF
TRBV6-1	TRBJ1-5	.	.	TGTGCCAGCAGTGGAGATGCATTCAATCAGCCCCAGCATTTT	CASSGDAFNQPQHF
TRBV7-2	TRBJ2-2	TRBD2	many	TGTGCCAGCAGGATGGTGGGAGGGCTCACCGGGGAGCTGTTTTTT	CASRMVGGLTGELFF
TRBV2	TRBJ2-7	.	many	TGTGCCAGCTGCTTTCCGGGATTCTCCTACGAGCAGTACTTC	CASCFPGFSYEQYF
TRBV5-1	TRBJ2-1	.	many	TGCGCCAGCAGCTTGCAGGTACAGAGCTCCTACAATGAGCAGTTCTTC	CASSLQVQSSYNEQFF
TRBV29-1	TRBJ2-7	TRBD1	many	TGCAGCGTAGCAACCGGGACAGGGGCTTTTTCCTACGAGCAGTACTTC	CSVATGTGAFSYEQYF
TRBV11-2	TRBJ2-5	TRBD2	.	TGTGCCAGCAGCGCTACCGGGACTACCGGGAGAGAGACCCAGTACTTC	CASSATGTTGRETQYF
TRBV14	TRBJ2-1	.	.	TGTGCCAGCAGACATACTAGGGCTCAGATTAATGAGCAGTTCTTC	CASRHTRAQINEQFF
TRBV6-5	TRBJ1-6	.	.	TGTGCCAGCAGTCACTCGTGGCGCAGGGACTTTTCACCCCTCCACTTT	CASSHSWRRDFSPLHF
TRBV4-2	TRBJ2-5	TRBD2	many	TGTGCCAGCAGCCAAGATATAAGCGGGGGGCAAGAGACCCAGTACTTC	CASSQDISGGQETQYF
TRBV7-8	TRBJ2-3	.	many	TGTGCCAGCAGCTTAGGAGGCGGCAGCGGAACAGATACGCAGTATTTT	CASSLGGGSGTDTQYF
TRBV11-3	TRBJ2-7	.	many	TGTGCCAGCAGCTCCACATTTCCCTCCTACGAGCAGTACTTC	CASSSTFPSYEQYF
TRBV19	TRBJ2-2	.	many	TGTGCCAGTACCCTCCTATCAGGGGCGATGGGTACCGGGGAGCTGTTTTTT	CASTLLSGAMGTGELFF
TRBV6-5	TRBJ2-7	TRBD2	many	TGTGCCAGCAGTTACTCCCCGGGACTAGCGGGTCAGCAGTACTTC	CASSYSPGLAGQQYF
TRBV10-1	TRBJ2-7	TRBD2	.	TGCGCCAGAGGGGGGGTGACTAGCGGGAGTTTCTACGAGCAGTACTTC	CARGGVTSGSFYEQYF
TRBV6-5	TRBJ1-6	.	once	TGTGCCAGCAGTTACTGGAGGAATTCACCCCTCCACTTT	CASSYWRNSPLHF
TRBV12-3/TRBV12-4	TRBJ2-5	.	.	TGTGCCAGCAGTCCTCGGGGGTGGGAAGAGACCCAGTACTTC	CASSPRGWEETQYF
TRBV11-2	TRBJ2-7	.	many	TGTGCCAGCAGCCGAGCTGGCATATCATACGAGCAGTACTTC	CASSRAGISYEQYF
TRBV12-3/TRBV12-4	TRBJ1-5	.	.	TGTGCCAGCCAACAGGGAACGAATCAGCCCCAGCATTTT	CASQQGTNQPQHF
TRBV11-1	TRBJ2-7	.	.	TGTGCCAGCAGCCGGCCGGGAGGACAGCCCTACGAGCAGTACTTC	CASSRPGGQPYEQYF
TRBV3-1	TRBJ2-7	.	.	TGTGCCGGCAGCCATGGTAACTACGAGCAGTACTTC	CAGSHGNYEQYF
TRBV4-1	TRBJ2-7	TRBD2	many	TGCGCCAGCAGCCAAACCCGGACAGGGAGCGGGAGGGACGAGCAGTACTTC	CASSQTRTGSGRDEQYF
TRBV6-1	TRBJ1-5	TRBD1	few	TGTGCCAGCACCCAACCTGGACAGGGTTTGGGCCAGCCCCAGCATTTT	CASTQPGQGLGQPQHF
TRBV5-5	TRBJ2-7	TRBD2	many	TGTGCCAGCAGCCCCTCCCTATCCGGGACTACACTACCCTACGAGCAGTACTTC	CASSPSLSGTTLPYEQYF
TRBV11-1	TRBJ2-6	.	.	TGTGCCAGCAGCCCCGGACCGGACCGAGCAACATCTGGGGCCAACGTCCTGACTTTC	CASSPGPDRATSGANVLTF
TRBV20-1	TRBJ2-1	TRBD2	many	TGCAGTGCTCAAGGACTAGCGGGAGGATGGGACAATGAGCAGTTCTTC	CSAQGLAGGWDNEQFF
TRBV6-6	TRBJ2-7	.	few	TGTGCCAGCAGTTACTCGATTACATTGCTTGGGGACGAGCAGTACTTC	CASSYSITLLGDEQYF
TRBV29-1	TRBJ1-4	TRBD1	many	TGCAGCGTTGAAGAACCAATGAGGGACAGGGGGGAAAAACTGTTTTTT	CSVEEPMRDRGEKLFF
TRBV12-3/TRBV12-4	TRBJ1-5	.	many	TGTGCCAGCAGTGGCGCCTCAAATCAGCCCCAGCATTTT	CASSGASNQPQHF
TRBV19	TRBJ2-3	TRBD1	many	TGTGCCAGTAGTATTGACAGGGGCTTTACAGATACGCAGTATTTT	CASSIDRGFTDTQYF
TRBV4-2	TRBJ2-7	TRBD2	many	TGTGCCAGCAGCCGGGGCACCACTAGCGCCGGGACCTACGAGCAGTACTTC	CASSRGTTSAGTYEQYF
TRBV25-1	TRBJ1-5	TRBD1	many	TGTGCCAGCAGTGGGACAGGGAACAATCAGCCCCAGCATTTT	CASSGTGNNQPQHF
TRBV11-2	TRBJ2-1	.	once	TGTGCCAGCGCCGAGGGGTTTGTCAATAAGCAGTTCTTC	CASAEGFVNKQFF
TRBV12-3/TRBV12-4	TRBJ2-7	.	many	TGTGCCAGCAGTCTCCGGGAGACGGGTTGGCAGTACTTC	CASSLRETGWQYF
TRBV3-1	TRBJ2-4	.	.	TGTGCCAGCAGCCAAGAGATTCGGACAGCCAAAAACATTCAGTACTTC	CASSQEIRTAKNIQYF
TRBV15	TRBJ2-3	.	many	TGTGCCACCAGCAGAGATCGCGCCTTTAGCACAGATACGCAGTATTTT	CATSRDRAFSTDTQYF
TRBV9	TRBJ2-3	.	many	TGTGCCAGCAGCGTAGGGACCCAGTGGAGCACAGATACGCAGTATTTT	CASSVGTQWSTDTQYF
TRBV7-8	TRBJ2-5	TRBD1	many	TGTGCCAGCAGCGTAACGGGACAGTTCCAAGAGACCCAGTACTTC	CASSVTGQFQETQYF
TRBV19	TRBJ1-4	TRBD1	.	TGTGCCAGTAGTAGGACAGGGATCGAAAAACTGTTTTTT	CASSRTGIEKLFF
TRBV2	TRBJ1-1	.	many	TGTGCCAGCAGTGTAACTGACGGAACTGAAGCTTTCTTT	CASSVTDGTEAFF
TRBV9	TRBJ2-3	TRBD2	many	TGTGCCAGCAGCGTCGGTTCCGGGAGGACAGATACGCAGTATTTT	CASSVGSGRTDTQYF
TRBV7-3	TRBJ2-7	.	many	TGTGCCAGCAGCTTATTTCCAGGCAGTGCCTACGAGCAGTACTTC	CASSLFPGSAYEQYF
TRBV2	TRBJ1-2	.	.	TGTGCCAGCATGTCTGAGGGGTCAGCCCCTAACTATGGCTACACCTTC	CASMSEGSAPNYGYTF
TRBV14	TRBJ1-1	.	.	TGTGCCAGCAGCCCAAGGAGCACTGAAGCTTTCTTT	CASSPRSTEAFF
TRBV11-2	TRBJ2-3	.	many	TGTGCCAGCAGCTTAATCGGGGGCAAGACAGATACGCAGTATTTT	CASSLIGGKTDTQYF
TRBV20-1	TRBJ1-4	.	many	TGCAGTGCTAGCGGATGGGGGGAAAAACTGTTTTTT	CSASGWGEKLFF
TRBV6-1	TRBJ2-3	.	few	TGTGCCAGCAGCCGTGGGGGGGCTAGCGCAGATACGCAGTATTTT	CASSRGGASADTQYF
TRBV7-2	TRBJ2-3	TRBD2	.	TGTGCCAGCAGCTTAGCAGCGGGAGAGGCAGATACGCAGTATTTT	CASSLAAGEADTQYF
TRBV7-9	TRBJ2-5	TRBD2	.	TGTGCGAGCGGGGAGGGCTCGGGAGAGACCCAGTACTTC	CASGEGSGETQYF
TRBV19	TRBJ2-3	.	many	TGTGCCAGTAGTATCCCCAATTTGGGAACGCAGTATTTT	CASSIPNLGTQYF
TRBV24-1	TRBJ2-4	.	.	TGTGCCACCAGTGATCCCGGGACTTCTAATTACATTCAGTACTTC	CATSDPGTSNYIQYF